The 20 T cell receptor beta chains below were found in one sample sequenced in a study of blood T cell repertoires in COVID-19. Libraries were prepared by immunoSEQ multiplex PCR; TCRdb keeps only in-frame clonotypes and omits some of them. The data hold 25,000 to 30,000 clones, with over 70% observed a single time. Sequencing used peripheral blood. These receptors were collected from an older woman with acute or convalescent COVID-19.

This clone was seen once. The chain joins TRBV6-5 to TRBJ1-6; D call uncertain. The CDR3 consists of 15 residues. Germline CDR1 MNHEY, CDR2 SVGAGI. Trimming removed 5 bases at V and 6 bases at J, with 14 bases between. CDR3 amino acids: CASSIMSGGNSPLHF. The CDR3 coding sequence is TGTGCCAGCAGTATCATGTCCGGAGGTAATTCACCCCTCCACTTT.

The J gene is TRBJ2-7, the V gene TRBV28, with TRBD1 matching 9 bases. V lost 6 bases and J lost 3; bases outside the gene matches: 9. Germline CDR1 MDHEN, CDR2 SYDVKM. This CDR3 has 15 amino acids. This chain's CDR3 is CASRQPGQGSYEQYF. DNA for the CDR3: TGTGCCAGCAGACAACCCGGACAGGGGAGCTACGAGCAGTACTTC.

The V and J genes are TRBV2 and TRBJ1-1, with TRBD1 as a possible D gene (6 bases). Trimming cost V 5 bases and J 5 bases, with 12 bases left between them. CDR3 length: 13 residues. CDR1 and CDR2 from the germline V gene are SNHLY and FYNNEI. The CDR3: CASSLQTGTEAFF. CDR3 in DNA: TGTGCCAGCAGTCTACAGACAGGAACTGAAGCTTTCTTT.

This chain joins TRBV7-8 and TRBJ2-5; 8 bases line up with TRBD2. V lost 5 bases to trimming and J lost 0 bases; unmatched junction nucleotides: 11. Germline-derived CDR1 and CDR2 are SGHVS and FQNEAQ. The CDR3 contains 17 residues. The CDR3 is CASSRRGGPGYQETQYF. CDR3 nucleotide sequence: TGTGCCAGCAGCCGACGCGGGGGGCCTGGGTACCAAGAGACCCAGTACTTC. Complete variable domain (other parts from reference TRBV7-8 and TRBJ2-5): GAGVSQSPRYKVAKRGQDVALRCDPISGHVSLFWYQQALGQGPEFLTYFQNEAQLDKSGLPSDRFFAERPEGSVSTLKIQRTQQEDSAVYLCASSRRGGPGYQETQYFGPGTRLLVL.

V usage is TRBV7-9 and J usage is TRBJ1-1; TRBD1 aligns across 7 bases. This CDR3 is 14 amino acids long. Trimming at V came to 0 bases and at J to 5 bases, leaving 3 bases not matched to a gene. CDR1 is SEHNR and CDR2 is FQNEAQ in the germline V gene (reference sequence). CDR3 sequence (DNA): TGTGCCAGCAGCTTAGCGTCAGGGGGGACTGAAGCTTTCTTT. Protein product: CASSLASGGTEAFF.

The CDR3 loop reads CASSPGTTGYGYTF. The CDR3 DNA reads TGTGCCAGCAGCCCCGGGACAACGGGTTATGGCTACACCTTC. The chain links TRBV6-6 to TRBJ1-2, with a possible D match to TRBD1 (6 bases). This CDR3 contains 14 residues. V shed 6 bases and J shed 5 bases, with 16 bases lying between them. Germline assignment: CDR1 MNHNY and CDR2 SVGAGI (reference sequence).

The V gene is TRBV24-1, the J gene TRBJ2-5; weak D call: TRBD1 (6 bases). Germline lookup yields CDR1 KGHDR and CDR2 SFDVKD. This CDR3 spans 16 amino acids. V was cut by 5 bases and J by 4 bases, with 19 bases left in between. CDR3 nucleotides: TGTGCCACCAGTGCCGTTGCCACCCAGGGGTCAGAGACCCAGTACTTC. Its protein is CATSAVATQGSETQYF.

The table lists this clone with a count of one. The V and J genes are TRBV30 and TRBJ1-2; D might be TRBD1 (6 bases). This CDR3 comprises 14 residues. Germline CDR1 reads GTSNPN; CDR2 reads SVGIG (reference sequence). V lost 4 bases and J lost 3, with 15 bases in between. CDR3 sequence reads: CAWTRTGRYYGYTF. The CDR3 DNA follows: TGTGCCTGGACACGAACAGGGCGATACTATGGCTACACCTTC.

The chain recombines TRBV4-1 with TRBJ2-2; D is perhaps TRBD2 (7 bases). The CDR3 runs to 17 residues. Per the germline V gene, CDR1 is MGHRA and CDR2 is YSYEKL. Between the trimmed V and J ends, which lost 1 base and 2 bases, there was a span of 14 bases. CDR3 residues: CASSQGGAGANTGELFF. CDR3 DNA: TGCGCCAGCAGCCAAGGAGGGGCGGGGGCTAACACCGGGGAGCTGTTTTTT.

The chain employs TRBV7-8 and TRBJ1-1, with TRBD1 matching 10 bases. V shed 2 bases and J 3 bases; nucleotides not matched to a gene: 9. This CDR3 comprises 17 residues. Germline loops: CDR1 SGHVS, CDR2 FQNEAQ. In DNA form, the CDR3 reads TGTGCCAGCAGCTTAACGGACAGGGGGAGAATGGACACTGAAGCTTTCTTT. Protein sequence: CASSLTDRGRMDTEAFF.

The chain recombines TRBV6-4 with TRBJ2-3, with 12 nucleotides matching TRBD2. V lost 6 bases to trimming and J lost 9 bases; unmatched junction nucleotides: 7. CDR1 and CDR2 (germline): MRHNA, SNTAGT. The CDR3 runs to 14 residues. The CDR3 sequence is CASSGLAGQGTQYF. CDR3 nucleotide sequence: TGTGCCAGCAGCGGACTAGCGGGGCAGGGAACGCAGTATTTT.

The chain is built from TRBV4-2 and TRBJ2-3; tentative D call: TRBD2 (6 bases). V was pared by 0 bases and J by 1 base, with 11 bases between. The CDR3 has 16 residues. Looked up from germline, CDR1 is LGHNA and CDR2 is YNFKEQ. CDR3 amino acids: CASSQEGTSRTDTQYF. CDR3 in DNA: TGTGCCAGCAGCCAAGAAGGTACTAGCCGCACAGATACGCAGTATTTT.

The rearrangement joins TRBV5-3 to TRBJ1-4, with D maybe TRBD1 (5 bases). TRBV5-3 is an open reading frame whose function is uncertain. The V gene lost 3 bases and the J gene lost 7 bases, with 13 bases spanning the gap. The CDR3 totals 14 residues. The CDR3 loop reads CARSSTGTREKLFF. For the CDR3, the DNA is TGTGCCAGAAGCTCCACAGGTACTCGTGAAAAACTGTTTTTT.

V and J are TRBV15 and TRBJ1-1, with TRBD1 matching 7 bases. The CDR3 has 14 amino acids. The V segment lost 3 bases and the J segment 6 bases; nucleotides outside the gene matches: 7. Germline CDR1 and CDR2: LNHNV and YYDKDF (reference sequence). The CDR3 DNA reads as TGTGCCACCAGCAGCCGTAGGCAGGGGGCTGAAGCTTTCTTT. The encoded protein is CATSSRRQGAEAFF.

The chain employs TRBV30 and TRBJ2-1; the D is unclear. Trimming took off 4 bases at V and 9 bases at J, with 19 bases between the two ends. Germline V lookup: CDR1 GTSNPN, CDR2 SVGIG (reference sequence). The CDR3 contains 14 residues. CDR3 in amino acids: CAWTAGSHGSEQFF. The DNA of the CDR3 is TGTGCCTGGACGGCCGGGTCGCATGGTAGTGAGCAGTTCTTC.

The gene calls are TRBV5-1 and TRBJ1-1; D is uncertain. Germline CDR1 and CDR2: SGHRS and YFSETQ. The CDR3 contains 14 residues. The V and J ends lost 0 bases and 4 bases respectively, with 10 bases between them. CDR3 sequence: CASSLAQVSTEAFF. The CDR3 nucleotides are TGCGCCAGCAGCTTGGCCCAGGTTTCCACTGAAGCTTTCTTT.

The gene calls are TRBV12-3 or TRBV12-4 and TRBJ1-4; the D is unclear. This CDR3 has 11 residues. The V and J ends lost 6 bases and 4 bases respectively, with 3 bases between them. CDR3 loop: CASRSNEKLFF. CDR3 coding DNA: TGTGCCAGCAGGAGTAATGAAAAACTGTTTTTT.

The chain joins TRBV28 to TRBJ1-5, with a weak D call TRBD1 (5 bases). With 7 bases removed from V and 1 base from J, the gap between germline ends came to 14 bases. CDR3 size: 15 residues. Germline V gene lookup returns CDR1 MDHEN and CDR2 SYDVKM. The CDR3 region has the DNA TGTGCCAGCATCCCTAGGGGCAAGAGCAATCAGCCCCAGCATTTT. This encodes CASIPRGKSNQPQHF. The full variable domain, its missing parts supplied by reference TRBV28 and TRBJ1-5, is DVKVTQSSRYLVKRTGEKVFLECVQDMDHENMFWYRQDPGLGLRLIYFSYDVKMKEKGDIPEGYSVSREKKERFSLILESASTNQTSMYLCASIPRGKSNQPQHFGDGTRLSIL.

This chain connects TRBV30 to TRBJ1-1; D is possibly TRBD1 (5 bases). Trimming shortened V by 2 bases and J by 0 bases, and 10 bases separated the two germline ends. Germline V gene data show CDR1 as GTSNPN and CDR2 as SVGIG (reference sequence). The CDR3 loop spans 14 amino acids. This CDR3 is CAWSIRAMNTEAFF. CDR3 in DNA: TGTGCCTGGAGTATCAGGGCAATGAACACTGAAGCTTTCTTT.

This CDR3 is CASSRAGQEETQYF. In DNA, the CDR3 is TGTGCCAGCAGTCGCGCGGGGCAGGAAGAGACCCAGTACTTC. The rearrangement uses TRBV5-4 and TRBJ2-5; D perhaps matches TRBD2 (6 bases). V was cut by 5 bases and J by 3 bases, with 14 bases left in between. In germline, CDR1 is SGHNT, CDR2 YYREEE (reference sequence). The CDR3 extends over 14 amino acids.